A single TCR beta chain is shown here with its context. This clonotype was observed many times. Its antigen specificity is not known. Qualities for individual bases were not recorded, and no much larger clone is one base off. Reads for this sample came from an Illumina HiSeq 2500. Quantitative 5'-RACE with molecular barcodes was used to prepare TCR beta libraries. The paper's processing steps were these. To identify disease-linked TCR variants, a new computational method was used, one built on a probabilistic model of VDJ rearrangement. TCRdb took the public reads, trimmed them with fastp at Q25, ran MiXCR for clone calling and kept in-frame beta chains. Every distinct CDR3 protein forms one entry, paired with its most common genes and DNA. None of the V and J calls come from the authors' own analysis; TCRdb made them. A total of about 250,000 distinct CDR3 sequences appear in this sample, approximately 30% of them only once. The ten largest clones add up to around 4% of the sample.

These data belong to a study of CD8 T cells in ankylosing spondylitis (dated by TCRdb to 2015 to 2018). Concerning the study at large: The study profiled T cell receptor beta repertoires in healthy donors and ankylosing spondylitis patients to find disease-linked TCR variants. The whole study cohort included over a hundred healthy donors and 20 to 25 ankylosing spondylitis patients. Peripheral blood samples were taken, and synovial fluid was additionally collected from ankylosing spondylitis patients.

Study-wide conclusions, independent of this receptor: A CD8+ phenotype was shown by the disease-linked clones, which were found at relatively low frequencies in peripheral blood. The disease-linked clones were reported as significantly enriched in matched synovial fluid samples from ankylosing spondylitis patients. Some of the motif variants had been reported before in the synovial fluid and blood of reactive arthritis patients, a finding that suggests common disease-initiation mechanisms. A TCR beta motif of eight highly homologous amino acid variants appeared characteristic of blood from ankylosing spondylitis patients.

The germline V gene encodes CDR1 DFQATT and CDR2 SNEGSKA (reference sequence). The V and J ends are trimmed by 3 bases and 0 bases, leaving 11 bases between them. Reading from cysteine to phenylalanine, the CDR3 counts 14 amino acids. CDR3 DNA only is kept here, 42 bases in frame from base 1. Sequencing input: blood, either unsorted or a sorted T cell fraction (not recorded which). The TCR originated in a male donor with ankylosing spondylitis or in good health (not recorded which). Here the chain combines TRBV20-1 and TRBJ1-2; no D segment can be confidently identified. The CDR3 region: CSARPGYANYGYTF. The DNA is TGCAGTGCTAGGCCGGGGTACGCTAACTATGGCTACACCTTC.